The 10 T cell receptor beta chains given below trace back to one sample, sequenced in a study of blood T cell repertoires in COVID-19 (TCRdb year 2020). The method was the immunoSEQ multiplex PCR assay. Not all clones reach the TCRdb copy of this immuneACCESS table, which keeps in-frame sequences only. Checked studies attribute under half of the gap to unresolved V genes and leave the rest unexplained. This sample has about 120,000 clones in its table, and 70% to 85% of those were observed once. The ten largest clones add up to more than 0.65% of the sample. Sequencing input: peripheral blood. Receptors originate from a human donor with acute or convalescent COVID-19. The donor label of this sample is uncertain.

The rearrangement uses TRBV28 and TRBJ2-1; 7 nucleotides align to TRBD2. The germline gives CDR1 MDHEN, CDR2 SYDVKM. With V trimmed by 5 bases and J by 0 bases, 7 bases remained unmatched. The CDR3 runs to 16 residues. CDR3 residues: CASSPFGTISYNEQFF. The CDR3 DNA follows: TGTGCCAGCAGTCCATTCGGGACTATCTCCTACAATGAGCAGTTCTTC. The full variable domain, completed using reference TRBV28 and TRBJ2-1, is DVKVTQSSRYLVKRTGEKVFLECVQDMDHENMFWYRQDPGLGLRLIYFSYDVKMKEKGDIPEGYSVSREKKERFSLILESASTNQTSMYLCASSPFGTISYNEQFFGPGTRLTVL.

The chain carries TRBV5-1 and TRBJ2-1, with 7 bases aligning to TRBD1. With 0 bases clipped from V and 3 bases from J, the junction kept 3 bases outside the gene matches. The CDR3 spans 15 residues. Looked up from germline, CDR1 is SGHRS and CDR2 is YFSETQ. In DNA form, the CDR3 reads TGCGCCAGCAGCTTGGATGGGACAGACTACAATGAGCAGTTCTTC. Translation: CASSLDGTDYNEQFF.

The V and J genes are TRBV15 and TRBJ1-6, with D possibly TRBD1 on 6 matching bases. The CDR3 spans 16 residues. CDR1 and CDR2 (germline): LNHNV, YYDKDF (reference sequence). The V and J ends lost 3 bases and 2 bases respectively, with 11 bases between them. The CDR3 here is CATSSARGAYNSPLHF. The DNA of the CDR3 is TGTGCCACCAGCAGCGCCAGGGGCGCCTATAATTCACCCCTCCACTTT.

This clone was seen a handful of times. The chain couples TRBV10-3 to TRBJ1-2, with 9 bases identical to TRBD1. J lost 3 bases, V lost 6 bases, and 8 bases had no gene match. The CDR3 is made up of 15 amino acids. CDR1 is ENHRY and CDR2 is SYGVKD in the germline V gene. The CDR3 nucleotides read TGTGCCATCAGGCGCACAGGGGGCGTGGACTATGGCTACACCTTC. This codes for CAIRRTGGVDYGYTF.

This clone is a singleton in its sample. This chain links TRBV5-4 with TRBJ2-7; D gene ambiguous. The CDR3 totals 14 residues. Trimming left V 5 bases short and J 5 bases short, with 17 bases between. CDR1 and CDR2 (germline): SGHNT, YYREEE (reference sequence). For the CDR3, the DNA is TGTGCCAGCAGTTCCCGCGAGGTAGGAGACGAGCAGTACGTC. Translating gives CASSSREVGDEQYV.

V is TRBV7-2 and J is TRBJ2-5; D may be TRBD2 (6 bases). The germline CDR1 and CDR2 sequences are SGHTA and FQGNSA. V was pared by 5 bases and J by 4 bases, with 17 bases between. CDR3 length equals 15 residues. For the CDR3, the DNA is TGTGCCAGCAGCCAGCTCGGGACTCTGCGAGAGACCCAGTACTTC. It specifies CASSQLGTLRETQYF.

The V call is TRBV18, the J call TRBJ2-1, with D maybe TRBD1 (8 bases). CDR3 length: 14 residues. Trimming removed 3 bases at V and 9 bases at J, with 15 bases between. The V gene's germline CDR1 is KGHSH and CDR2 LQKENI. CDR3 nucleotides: TGTGCCAGCTCACCCCTGGACAGGGAGGGTGAGCAGTTCTTC. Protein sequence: CASSPLDREGEQFF.

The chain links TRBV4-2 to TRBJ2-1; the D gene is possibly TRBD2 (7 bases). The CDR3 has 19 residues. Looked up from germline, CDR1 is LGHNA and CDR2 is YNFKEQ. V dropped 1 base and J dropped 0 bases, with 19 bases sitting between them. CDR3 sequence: CASSQATRGPESSYNEQFF. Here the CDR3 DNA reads TGTGCCAGCAGCCAAGCTACGCGGGGGCCGGAAAGCTCCTACAATGAGCAGTTCTTC.

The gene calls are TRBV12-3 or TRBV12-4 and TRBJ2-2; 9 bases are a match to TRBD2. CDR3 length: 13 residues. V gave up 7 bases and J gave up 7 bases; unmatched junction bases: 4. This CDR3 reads CASTLLAGGELFF. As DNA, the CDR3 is TGTGCCAGCACCCTACTAGCGGGCGGGGAGCTGTTTTTT.

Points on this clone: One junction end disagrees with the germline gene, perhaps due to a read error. This CDR3 reads CASSHRQVFGDTIYF. CDR3 in DNA: TGTGCCAGCAGCCATCGACAGGTTTTTGGAGACACCATATATTTT. This rearrangement joins TRBV4-2 to TRBJ1-3; D might be TRBD1 (6 bases). CDR3 length: 15 residues. CDR1 and CDR2 (germline): LGHNA, YNFKEQ.